This T cell receptor (beta chain) derives from a study of patients and donors after allogeneic stem cell transplantation. Trimming cost V 6 bases and J 1 base; bases outside gene matches: 5. The length of the CDR3 is 13 residues. Germline V gene lookup returns CDR1 DFQATT and CDR2 SNEGSKA (reference sequence). This clonotype was recorded a few times. TCRdb processed the RT-PCR reads anew with MiXCR; each CDR3 protein has one entry. This sample has fewer than 500,000 distinct CDR3 sequences, with 16% found just once. The TCR sequence derives from a human donor who was either an allogeneic HSCT recipient or a stem cell or donor lymphocyte infusion donor (not recorded which). It is not recorded whose cells these are; they may come from a transplant donor. The specimen sequenced was blood, either unsorted or a sorted T cell fraction (not recorded which). The rearrangement links TRBV20-1 to TRBJ1-1; 7 positions agree with TRBD1. CDR3 bases: TGCAGTGCAGGGACAGCCCAGAACACTGAAGCTTTCTTT. It specifies CSAGTAQNTEAFF.